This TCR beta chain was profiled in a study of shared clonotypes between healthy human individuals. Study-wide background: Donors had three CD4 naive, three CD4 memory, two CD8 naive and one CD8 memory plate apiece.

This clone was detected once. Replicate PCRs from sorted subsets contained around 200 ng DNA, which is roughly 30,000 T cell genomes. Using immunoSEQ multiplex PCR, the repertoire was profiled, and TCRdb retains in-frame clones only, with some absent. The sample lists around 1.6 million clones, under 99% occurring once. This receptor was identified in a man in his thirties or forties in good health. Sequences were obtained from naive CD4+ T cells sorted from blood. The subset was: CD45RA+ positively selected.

Here the CDR3 reads CASSYLGHRDTEAFF. The CDR3 DNA reads as TGTGCCAGCAGTTACTTGGGACACCGGGACACTGAAGCTTTCTTT. The chain uses TRBV6-5 and TRBJ1-1, with a weak D call TRBD1 (6 bases). This CDR3 is 15 amino acids long. The V gene lost 1 base and the J gene lost 3 bases, with 12 bases spanning the gap. Germline assignment: CDR1 MNHEY and CDR2 SVGAGI.